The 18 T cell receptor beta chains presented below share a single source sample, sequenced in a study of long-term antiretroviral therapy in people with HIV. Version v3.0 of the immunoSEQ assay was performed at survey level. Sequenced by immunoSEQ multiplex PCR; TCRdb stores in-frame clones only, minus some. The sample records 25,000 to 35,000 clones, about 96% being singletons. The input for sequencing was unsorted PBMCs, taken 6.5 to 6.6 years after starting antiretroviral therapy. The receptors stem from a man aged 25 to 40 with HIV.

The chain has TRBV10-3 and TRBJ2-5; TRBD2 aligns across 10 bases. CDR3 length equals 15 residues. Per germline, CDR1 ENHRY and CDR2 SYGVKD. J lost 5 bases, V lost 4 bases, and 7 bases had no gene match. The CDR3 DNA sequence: TGTGCCATCAGTGGAACTAGCGGGATAGGGGAGACCCAGTACTTC. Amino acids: CAISGTSGIGETQYF.

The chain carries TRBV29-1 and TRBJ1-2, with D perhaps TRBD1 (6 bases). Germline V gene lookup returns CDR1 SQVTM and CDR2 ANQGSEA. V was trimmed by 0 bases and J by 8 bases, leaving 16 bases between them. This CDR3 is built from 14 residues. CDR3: CSVEDPNRAEGYTF. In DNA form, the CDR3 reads TGCAGCGTTGAAGATCCCAACAGGGCGGAGGGCTACACCTTC. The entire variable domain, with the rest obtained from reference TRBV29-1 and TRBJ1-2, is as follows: SAVISQKPSRDICQRGTSLTIQCQVDSQVTMMFWYRQQPGQSLTLIATANQGSEATYESGFVIDKFPISRPNLTFSTLTVSNMSPEDSSIYLCSVEDPNRAEGYTFGSGTRLTVV.

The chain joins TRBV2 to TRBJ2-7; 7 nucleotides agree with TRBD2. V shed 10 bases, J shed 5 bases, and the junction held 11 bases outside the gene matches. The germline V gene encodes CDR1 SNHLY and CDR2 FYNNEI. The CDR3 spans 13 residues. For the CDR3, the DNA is TGTGCCACGCGGCAAGAGCGGGAAAACGAGCAGTACTTC. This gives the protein CATRQERENEQYF. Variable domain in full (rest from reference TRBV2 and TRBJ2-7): EPEVTQTPSHQVTQMGQEVILRCVPISNHLYFYWYRQILGQKVEFLVSFYNNEISEKSEIFDDQFSVERPDGSNFTLKIRSTKLEDSAMYFCATRQERENEQYFGPGTRLTVT.

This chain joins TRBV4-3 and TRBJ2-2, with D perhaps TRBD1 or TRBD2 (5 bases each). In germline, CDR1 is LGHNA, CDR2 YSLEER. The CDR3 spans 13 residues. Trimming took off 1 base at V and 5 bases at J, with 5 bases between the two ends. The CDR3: CASSQGGTGELFF. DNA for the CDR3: TGCGCCAGCAGCCAAGGGGGGACCGGGGAGCTGTTTTTT.

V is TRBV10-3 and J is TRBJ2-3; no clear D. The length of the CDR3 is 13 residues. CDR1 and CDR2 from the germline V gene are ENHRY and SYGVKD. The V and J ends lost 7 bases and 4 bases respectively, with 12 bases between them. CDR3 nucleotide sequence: TGTGCCATCAATGCGGAAGGAGCAGATACGCAGTATTTT. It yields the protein CAINAEGADTQYF.

DNA of the CDR3: TGTGCCAGCTCACCGGCAGGGGGCGCGTCCTCCTACGAGCAGTACTTC. It yields the protein CASSPAGGASSYEQYF. The chain carries TRBV18 and TRBJ2-7, with 8 nucleotides matching TRBD1. This CDR3 has 16 residues. V was clipped by 3 bases and J by 0 bases; unmatched bases: 7. CDR1 and CDR2 from the germline V gene are KGHSH and LQKENI.

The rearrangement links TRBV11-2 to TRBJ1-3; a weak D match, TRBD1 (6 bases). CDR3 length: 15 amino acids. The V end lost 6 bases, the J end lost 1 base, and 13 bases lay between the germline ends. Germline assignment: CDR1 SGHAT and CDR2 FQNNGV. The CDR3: CASRTGTISGNTIYF. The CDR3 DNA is TGTGCCAGCAGGACCGGGACAATTTCTGGAAACACCATATATTTT.

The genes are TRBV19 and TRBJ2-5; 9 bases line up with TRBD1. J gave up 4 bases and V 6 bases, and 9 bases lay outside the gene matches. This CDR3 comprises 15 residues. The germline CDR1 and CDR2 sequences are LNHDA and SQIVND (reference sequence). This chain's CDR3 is CASRPKGTGLETQYF. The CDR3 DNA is TGTGCCAGTAGGCCGAAGGGGACAGGGTTAGAGACCCAGTACTTC.

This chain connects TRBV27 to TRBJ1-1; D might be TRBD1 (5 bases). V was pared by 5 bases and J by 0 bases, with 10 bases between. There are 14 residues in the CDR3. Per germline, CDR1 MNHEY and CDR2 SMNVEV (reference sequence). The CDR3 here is CASSLQGLNTEAFF. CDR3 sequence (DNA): TGTGCCAGCAGTCTCCAGGGCCTGAACACTGAAGCTTTCTTT.

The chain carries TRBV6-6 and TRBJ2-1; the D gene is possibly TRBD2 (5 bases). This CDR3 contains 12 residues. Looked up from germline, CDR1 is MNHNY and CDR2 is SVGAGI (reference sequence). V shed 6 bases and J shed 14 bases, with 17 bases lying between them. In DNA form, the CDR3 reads TGTGCCAGCAGGAACAGCGGTGGGGAAAAGTTCTTC. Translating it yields CASRNSGGEKFF.

CDR3 sequence reads: CASSPSAISGYTF. CDR3 bases: TGTGCCAGCAGTCCCTCGGCCATAAGCGGCTACACCTTC. V and J are TRBV27 and TRBJ1-2, with unresolved D. The V gene's germline CDR1 is MNHEY and CDR2 SMNVEV (reference sequence). The CDR3 length is 13 residues. V lost 5 bases and J lost 8, with 15 bases in between.

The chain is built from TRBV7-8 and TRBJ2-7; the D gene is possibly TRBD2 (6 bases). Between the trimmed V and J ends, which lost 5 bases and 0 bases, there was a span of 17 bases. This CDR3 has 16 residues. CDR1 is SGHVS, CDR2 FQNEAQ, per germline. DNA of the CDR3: TGTGCCAGCAGCGCCTCGGTGGCGGGGAGCTCCTACGAGCAGTACTTC. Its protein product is CASSASVAGSSYEQYF.

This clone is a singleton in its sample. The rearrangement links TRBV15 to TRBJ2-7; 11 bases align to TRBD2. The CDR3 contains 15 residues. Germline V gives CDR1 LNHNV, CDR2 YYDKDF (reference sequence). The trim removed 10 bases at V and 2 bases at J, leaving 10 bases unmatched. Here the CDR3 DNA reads TGTGCCATCTCGGTAGCGGGAGGGCCCCCCTACGAGCAGTACTTC. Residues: CAISVAGGPPYEQYF.

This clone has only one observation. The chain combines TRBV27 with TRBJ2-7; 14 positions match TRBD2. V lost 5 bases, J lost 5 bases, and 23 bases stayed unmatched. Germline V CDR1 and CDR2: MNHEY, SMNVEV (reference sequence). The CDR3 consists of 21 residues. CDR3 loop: CASSPFKRTPGTSGSAHEQYF. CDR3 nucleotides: TGTGCCAGCAGTCCCTTCAAGCGGACCCCAGGGACTAGCGGGAGTGCCCACGAGCAGTACTTC.

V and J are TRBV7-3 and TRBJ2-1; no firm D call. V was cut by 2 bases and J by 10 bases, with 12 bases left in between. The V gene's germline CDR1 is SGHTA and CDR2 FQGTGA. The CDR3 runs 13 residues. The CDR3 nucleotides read TGTGCCAGCAGCTTACCCGCCGTGAAGGAGCAGTTCTTC. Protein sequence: CASSLPAVKEQFF.

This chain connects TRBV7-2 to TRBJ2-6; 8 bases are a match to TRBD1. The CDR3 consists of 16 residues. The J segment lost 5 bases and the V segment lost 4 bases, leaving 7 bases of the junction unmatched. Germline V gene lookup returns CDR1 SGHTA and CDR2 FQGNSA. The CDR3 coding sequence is TGTGCCAGCAGCTCGGGACAGGCCCCTCGGGCCAACGTCCTGACTTTC. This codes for CASSSGQAPRANVLTF. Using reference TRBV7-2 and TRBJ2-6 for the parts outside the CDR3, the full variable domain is GAGVSQSPSNKVTEKGKDVELRCDPISGHTALYWYRQSLGQGLEFLIYFQGNSAPDKSGLPSDRFSAERTGGSVSTLTIQRTQQEDSAVYLCASSSGQAPRANVLTFGAGSRLTVL.

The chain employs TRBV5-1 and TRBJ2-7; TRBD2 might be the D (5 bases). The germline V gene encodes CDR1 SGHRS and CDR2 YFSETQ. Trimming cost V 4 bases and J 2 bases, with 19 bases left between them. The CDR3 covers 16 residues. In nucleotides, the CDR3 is TGCGCCAGCAGCCCAATTTGGGAACGAGGGACCTACGAGCAGTACTTC. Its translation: CASSPIWERGTYEQYF.

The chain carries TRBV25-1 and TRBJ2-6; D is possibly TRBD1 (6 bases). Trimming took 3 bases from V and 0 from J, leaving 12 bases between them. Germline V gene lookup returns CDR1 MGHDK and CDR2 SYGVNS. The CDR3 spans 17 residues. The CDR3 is CASSDSGGLSGANVLTF. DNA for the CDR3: TGTGCCAGCAGTGACTCTGGGGGCCTCTCTGGGGCCAACGTCCTGACTTTC.